The 29 T cell receptor beta chains below all came from one sample that was sequenced in a study of blood T cell repertoires in COVID-19. Method: immunoSEQ multiplex PCR; TCRdb's copy keeps in-frame clones and lacks some. The table has some 31,000 clones, over 90% seen once. Sequences were obtained from peripheral blood. Every receptor here comes from a human donor in a cohort sampled during active COVID-19.

The chain uses TRBV28 and TRBJ1-2; 10 bases are a match to TRBD1. CDR1 and CDR2 (germline): MDHEN, SYDVKM. CDR3 length: 16 amino acids. With V trimmed by 2 bases and J by 2 bases, 5 bases remained unmatched. CDR3 in DNA: TGTGCCAGCAGTTTAACTCGACAGGGGGCGAACTATGGCTACACCTTC. It translates to CASSLTRQGANYGYTF.

The CDR3 loop is CASTGSGGWFEQYF. Written as DNA, the CDR3 is TGTGCCAGCACGGGAAGCGGGGGCTGGTTCGAGCAGTACTTC. The chain links TRBV27 to TRBJ2-7; 8 bases fit TRBD2. V gave up 7 bases and J gave up 6 bases; unmatched junction bases: 11. From germline, CDR1 is MNHEY and CDR2 SMNVEV (reference sequence). The CDR3 spans 14 residues.

The chain links TRBV19 to TRBJ2-2; the match to TRBD1 covers 7 bases. Germline CDR1 is LNHDA and CDR2 is SQIVND (reference sequence). Trimming took 6 bases from V and 5 from J; bases not matched to a gene: 6. The CDR3 extends over 14 amino acids. CDR3 coding DNA: TGTGCCAGTAGACCGGGACAGAGGACCGGGGAGCTGTTTTTT. This translates into CASRPGQRTGELFF.

This chain links TRBV28 with TRBJ2-7; TRBD1 matches at 8 bases. Germline CDR1 MDHEN, CDR2 SYDVKM. After removal of 5 bases from V and 2 bases from J, the junction contained 5 bases not matched to a gene. The length of the CDR3 is 14 residues. The CDR3 protein is CASSPGQGTYEQYF. CDR3 in DNA: TGTGCCAGCAGTCCCGGACAGGGTACCTACGAGCAGTACTTC. The entire variable domain, with the rest obtained from reference TRBV28 and TRBJ2-7, is as follows: DVKVTQSSRYLVKRTGEKVFLECVQDMDHENMFWYRQDPGLGLRLIYFSYDVKMKEKGDIPEGYSVSREKKERFSLILESASTNQTSMYLCASSPGQGTYEQYFGPGTRLTVT.

The chain is built from TRBV24-1 and TRBJ2-1, with 13 positions matching TRBD2. This CDR3 comprises 19 residues. Unmatched junction bases numbered 12, after V lost 7 bases and J lost 1 base. In germline, CDR1 is KGHDR, CDR2 SFDVKD. The CDR3 DNA is TGTGCCACCAGGAGGAAGACTAGCGGGAGGCTTAGGTCCTACAATGAGCAGTTCTTC. It is translated as CATRRKTSGRLRSYNEQFF.

The gene calls are TRBV25-1 and TRBJ1-1; 7 positions agree with TRBD1. CDR3 length: 14 amino acids. Germline V gene sequence: CDR1 MGHDK, CDR2 SYGVNS. With V trimmed by 5 bases and J by 4 bases, 7 bases remained unmatched. The CDR3 DNA is TGTGCCAGCAGTCTACAGGGGCCTGGCACTGAAGCTTTCTTT. The encoded protein is CASSLQGPGTEAFF.

The chain combines TRBV4-1 with TRBJ2-5, with 12 bases lining up with TRBD2. CDR1 is MGHRA, CDR2 YSYEKL, per germline. CDR3 length: 17 amino acids. Trimming at V came to 4 bases and at J to 5 bases, leaving 11 bases not matched to a gene. CDR3 nucleotides: TGCGCCAGCAGCCCCGGGGTACTAGCGGGAGGCGGTGAGACCCAGTACTTC. Residues: CASSPGVLAGGGETQYF.

This clone was observed a handful of times. V and J are TRBV29-1 and TRBJ1-4; 8 positions match TRBD1. With 7 bases clipped from V and 7 bases from J, the junction kept 8 bases outside the gene matches. CDR3 length: 13 amino acids. CDR1 SQVTM and CDR2 ANQGSEA come from the germline V gene. Written as DNA, the CDR3 is TGCAGCGCCGCACAGGGGGTGGGTGAAAAACTGTTTTTT. Amino acid sequence: CSAAQGVGEKLFF. The full variable domain, with the rest looked up from reference TRBV29-1 and TRBJ1-4, is SAVISQKPSRDICQRGTSLTIQCQVDSQVTMMFWYRQQPGQSLTLIATANQGSEATYESGFVIDKFPISRPNLTFSTLTVSNMSPEDSSIYLCSAAQGVGEKLFFGSGTQLSVL.

This chain links TRBV4-1 with TRBJ2-1; TRBD2 aligns across 12 bases. V shed 4 bases and J 10 bases; nucleotides not matched to a gene: 8. CDR1 MGHRA and CDR2 YSYEKL come from the germline V gene. The CDR3 is 15 residues long. The CDR3 coding sequence is TGCGCCAGCAGCCTTGGACTAGCGGGAACGGACGAGCAGTTCTTC. Translating it yields CASSLGLAGTDEQFF.

As for this clone: A read error may account for a junction end that differs from germline. The gene calls are TRBV7-7 and TRBJ2-1, with TRBD2 matching over 11 bases. This CDR3 comprises 17 residues. CDR1 and CDR2 from the germline V gene are SSHAT and FNYEAQ (reference sequence). CDR3 amino acids: CASSLAKTSGVYNEQFF. The CDR3 nucleotides are TGTGCTAGCAGCTTAGCGAAGACTAGCGGGGTCTACAATGAGCAGTTCTTC. Together with reference TRBV7-7 and TRBJ2-1, the CDR3 gives the full variable domain: GAGVSQSPRYKVTKRGQDVTLRCDPISSHATLYWYQQALGQGPEFLTYFNYEAQPDKSGLPSDRFSAERPEGSISTLTIQRTEQRDSAMYRCASSLAKTSGVYNEQFFGPGTRLTVL.

In its sample, this clone was seen once. The rearrangement joins TRBV5-1 to TRBJ1-1; 9 positions agree with TRBD1. Germline V CDR1 and CDR2: SGHRS, YFSETQ. There are 17 residues in the CDR3. Trimming at V came to 2 bases and at J to 3 bases, leaving 11 bases not matched to a gene. In DNA, the CDR3 is TGCGCCAGCAGCTTCAACCGGGACAGGGACATCGACACTGAAGCTTTCTTT. Translation gives CASSFNRDRDIDTEAFF.

This chain uses TRBV6-2 or TRBV6-3 with TRBJ2-1; D remains ambiguous. Germline CDR1 MNHEY, CDR2 SVGEGT. CDR3 length equals 15 residues. Trimming pared 2 bases from V and 3 bases from J, leaving 11 bases between. CDR3 residues: CASSYGRLHYNEQFF. The DNA for the CDR3 is TGTGCCAGCAGTTACGGCAGGCTTCACTACAATGAGCAGTTCTTC.

The chain carries TRBV6-1 and TRBJ1-2, with D possibly matching TRBD1 (5 bases). The germline gives CDR1 MNHNS, CDR2 SASEGT. The ends were cut back, 2 bases at V and 4 bases at J, with 14 bases in the middle. The CDR3 totals 15 residues. CDR3 DNA sequence: TGTGCCAGCAGTGAACCTCCCAGGGATCCCTATGGCTACACCTTC. Translated, it gives CASSEPPRDPYGYTF.

The gene calls are TRBV27 and TRBJ1-2; no reliable D call. The V gene lost 2 bases and the J gene lost 0 bases, with 7 bases spanning the gap. The length of the CDR3 is 14 residues. The V gene's germline CDR1 is MNHEY and CDR2 SMNVEV (reference sequence). The CDR3 DNA is TGTGCCAGCAGTTTAGGCCATACTAACTATGGCTACACCTTC. Translation gives CASSLGHTNYGYTF.

V is TRBV2 and J is TRBJ2-7, with D maybe TRBD2 (6 bases). Per germline, CDR1 SNHLY and CDR2 FYNNEI. V lost 5 bases to trimming and J lost 4 bases, with 15 bases between them. This CDR3 contains 14 residues. The CDR3 sequence is CASSIAVFPYEQYF. CDR3 DNA: TGTGCCAGCAGTATAGCGGTATTCCCTTACGAGCAGTACTTC. Together with reference TRBV2 and TRBJ2-7, the CDR3 gives the full variable domain: EPEVTQTPSHQVTQMGQEVILRCVPISNHLYFYWYRQILGQKVEFLVSFYNNEISEKSEIFDDQFSVERPDGSNFTLKIRSTKLEDSAMYFCASSIAVFPYEQYFGPGTRLTVT.

This chain connects TRBV7-3 to TRBJ2-1; the match to TRBD2 covers 9 bases. Germline V lookup: CDR1 SGHTA, CDR2 FQGTGA. The CDR3 is 16 amino acids. After removal of 1 base from V and 1 base from J, the junction contained 2 bases not matched to a gene. The CDR3 bases are TGTGCCAGCAGCTTAAACGCGGGAGGGTCCTACAATGAGCAGTTCTTC. Translated, it gives CASSLNAGGSYNEQFF.

The genes are TRBV4-2 and TRBJ1-2; D uncertain. The V gene's germline CDR1 is LGHNA and CDR2 YNFKEQ. The CDR3 length is 15 residues. The germline V and J ends were trimmed by 0 bases and 7 bases, with 15 bases remaining between them. As DNA, the CDR3 is TGTGCCAGCAGCCAAGATCCGAGGGCAGACTCTGGCTACACCTTC. This codes for CASSQDPRADSGYTF.

This sequence joins TRBV27 and TRBJ2-1, with D unresolved. V gave up 2 bases and J gave up 6 bases, with 8 bases separating them. Germline loops: CDR1 MNHEY, CDR2 SMNVEV (reference sequence). This CDR3 contains 13 residues. CDR3 amino acids: CASSLTAPNEQFF. The CDR3 DNA reads as TGTGCCAGCAGTTTAACTGCCCCCAATGAGCAGTTCTTC.

The J gene is TRBJ2-1, the V gene TRBV5-1, with TRBD2 matching over 8 bases. The CDR3 has 16 amino acids. Germline loops: CDR1 SGHRS, CDR2 YFSETQ. With V trimmed by 4 bases and J by 5 bases, 11 bases remained unmatched. CDR3 region: CASSQVRGEGNNEQFF. The DNA for the CDR3 is TGCGCCAGCAGCCAGGTGCGGGGGGAGGGAAACAATGAGCAGTTCTTC.

This chain joins TRBV6-6 and TRBJ2-1; 8 bases are shared with TRBD2. This CDR3 has 15 residues. Germline V CDR1 and CDR2: MNHNY, SVGAGI (reference sequence). Trimming removed 4 bases from V and 3 bases from J; junction bases left unmatched: 5. The CDR3 protein is CASSSTSGNYNEQFF. CDR3 nucleotides: TGTGCCAGCAGTTCAACTAGCGGTAACTACAATGAGCAGTTCTTC.

This chain uses TRBV6-5 with TRBJ1-2; D gene ambiguous. The V end was cut by 8 bases, the J end by 3 bases, with 4 bases between. The CDR3 has 10 amino acids. Germline loops: CDR1 MNHEY, CDR2 SVGAGI. The CDR3 bases are TGTGCCAGCGAGGACTATGGCTACACCTTC. Its protein product is CASEDYGYTF.

The genes are TRBV5-1 and TRBJ1-2, with TRBD1 identical over 7 bases. Germline CDR1 reads SGHRS; CDR2 reads YFSETQ. The CDR3 loop spans 13 amino acids. Losses at the gene ends were 2 bases for V and 4 bases for J; bases not matched to a gene: 2. The CDR3: CASSLDRAYGYTF. CDR3 sequence (DNA): TGCGCCAGCAGCTTAGACAGGGCCTATGGCTACACCTTC. The full variable domain, its missing parts supplied by reference TRBV5-1 and TRBJ1-2, is KAGVTQTPRYLIKTRGQQVTLSCSPISGHRSVSWYQQTPGQGLQFLFEYFSETQRNKGNFPGRFSGRQFSNSRSEMNVSTLELGDSALYLCASSLDRAYGYTFGSGTRLTVV.

The chain carries TRBV3-1 (or the pseudogene TRBV3-2) and TRBJ2-5; TRBD1 matches 12 bases. This CDR3 contains 15 residues. Unmatched junction bases numbered 5, after V lost 4 bases and J lost 5 bases. Germline loops: CDR1 LGHDT, CDR2 YNNKEL (reference sequence). The CDR3 DNA reads as TGTGCCAGCAGCCCACCGGGACAGGGGGCGGAGACCCAGTACTTC. It specifies CASSPPGQGAETQYF.

The rearrangement uses TRBV29-1 and TRBJ1-1; 7 nucleotides match TRBD1. This CDR3 region has 14 residues. The junction had 9 bases not matched to a gene; V was cut back by 4 bases and J by 4 bases. Germline CDR1 SQVTM, CDR2 ANQGSEA. The CDR3 bases are TGCAGCGTTGGGCGGGACAGTGATCCCACTGAAGCTTTCTTT. This translates into CSVGRDSDPTEAFF.

The chain joins TRBV29-1 to TRBJ1-2, with D tentatively TRBD1 (5 bases). The V gene's germline CDR1 is SQVTM and CDR2 ANQGSEA. The V gene lost 4 bases and the J gene lost 4 bases, with 25 bases spanning the gap. The CDR3 contains 17 residues. Here the CDR3 reads CSVVPIPGLTPGYGYTF. For the CDR3, the DNA is TGCAGCGTTGTGCCCATCCCGGGACTGACTCCAGGCTATGGCTACACCTTC.

V is TRBV28 and J is TRBJ1-2; 9 bases are shared with TRBD1. This CDR3 has 15 residues. The germline CDR1 and CDR2 sequences are MDHEN and SYDVKM. J was trimmed by 4 bases and V by 7 bases; bases with no gene match: 10. The CDR3 DNA sequence: TGTGCCAGCACCCTTACAGAGACAGGGGGCTATGGCTACACCTTC. This encodes CASTLTETGGYGYTF.

There are a few counts of this clone. The chain joins TRBV7-7 to TRBJ2-1, with 8 nucleotides matching TRBD2. CDR1 SSHAT and CDR2 FNYEAQ come from the germline V gene (reference sequence). V shed 5 bases and J 2 bases; nucleotides not matched to a gene: 5. This CDR3 region has 15 residues. The CDR3 is CASSQAAGAYNEQFF. In DNA, the CDR3 is TGTGCCAGCAGCCAGGCAGCGGGAGCCTACAATGAGCAGTTCTTC.

The rearrangement links TRBV2 to TRBJ1-4, with 7 bases fitting TRBD1. V dropped 4 bases and J dropped 7; count of bases not matched to a gene: 6. Germline CDR1 and CDR2: SNHLY and FYNNEI. The CDR3 is made up of 14 amino acids. DNA for the CDR3: TGTGCCAGCAGTGTACAGGGGTGGGGTGAAAAACTGTTTTTT. This encodes CASSVQGWGEKLFF.

The chain uses TRBV2 and TRBJ1-4; 7 bases map to TRBD1. Germline assignment: CDR1 SNHLY and CDR2 FYNNEI. V was pared by 4 bases and J by 10 bases, with 9 bases of the junction left unmatched. The CDR3 extends over 14 amino acids. CDR3 amino acids: CASSAGTAEGKLFF. In DNA form, the CDR3 reads TGTGCCAGCAGTGCCGGGACAGCGGAAGGAAAACTGTTTTTT.